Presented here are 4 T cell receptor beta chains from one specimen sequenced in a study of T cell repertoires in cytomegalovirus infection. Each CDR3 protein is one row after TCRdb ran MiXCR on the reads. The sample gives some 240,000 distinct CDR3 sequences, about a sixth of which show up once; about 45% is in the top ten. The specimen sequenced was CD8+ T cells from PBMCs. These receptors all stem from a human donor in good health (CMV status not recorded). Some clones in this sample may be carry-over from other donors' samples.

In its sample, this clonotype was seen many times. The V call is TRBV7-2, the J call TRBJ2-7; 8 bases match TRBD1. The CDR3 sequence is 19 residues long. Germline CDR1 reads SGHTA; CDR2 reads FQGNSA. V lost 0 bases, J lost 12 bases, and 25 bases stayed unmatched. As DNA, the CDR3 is TGTGCCAGCAGCTTAGCGCCCGGTTCGGTGAACAGGGGGAGAAGGGTGCGGTACTTC. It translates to CASSLAPGSVNRGRRVRYF. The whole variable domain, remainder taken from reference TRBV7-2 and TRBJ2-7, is GAGVSQSPSNKVTEKGKDVELRCDPISGHTALYWYRQSLGQGLEFLIYFQGNSAPDKSGLPSDRFSAERTGGSVSTLTIQRTQQEDSAVYLCASSLAPGSVNRGRRVRYFGPGTRLTVT.

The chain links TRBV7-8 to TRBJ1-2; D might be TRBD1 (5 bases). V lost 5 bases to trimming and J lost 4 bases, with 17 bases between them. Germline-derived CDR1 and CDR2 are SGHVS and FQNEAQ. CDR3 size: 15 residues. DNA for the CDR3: TGTGCCAGCAGCACAAGGGACGGGGGTTTCTATGGCTACACCTTC. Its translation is CASSTRDGGFYGYTF.

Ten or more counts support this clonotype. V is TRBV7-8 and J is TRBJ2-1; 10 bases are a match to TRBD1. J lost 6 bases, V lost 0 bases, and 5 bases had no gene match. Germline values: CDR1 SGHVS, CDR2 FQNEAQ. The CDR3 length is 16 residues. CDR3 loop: CASSLAGTGAANEQFF. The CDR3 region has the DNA TGTGCCAGCAGCTTAGCTGGGACAGGGGCCGCCAATGAGCAGTTCTTC.

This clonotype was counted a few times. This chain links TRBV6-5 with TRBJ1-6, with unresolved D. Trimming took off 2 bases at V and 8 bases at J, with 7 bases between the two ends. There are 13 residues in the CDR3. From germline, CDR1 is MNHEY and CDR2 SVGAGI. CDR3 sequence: CASSYDGDSPLHF. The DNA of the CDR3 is TGTGCCAGCAGTTACGACGGCGATTCACCCCTCCACTTT.